The T cell receptor (beta chain) under discussion was sequenced for a study of patients and donors after allogeneic stem cell transplantation. Using its own MiXCR run on the RT-PCR reads, TCRdb lists one record per CDR3 protein. The sample consists of about 40,000 distinct CDR3 sequences, 25% to 35% of them appearing once. Germline V lookup: CDR1 SGHTA, CDR2 FQGNSA. The CDR3 is 16 residues long. Trimming left V 1 base short and J 8 bases short, with 15 bases between. Sequences were obtained from blood, either unsorted or a sorted T cell fraction (not recorded which). The rearrangement uses TRBV7-2 and TRBJ1-6; D might be TRBD1 (6 bases). The sequence was collected from a human donor who was either an allogeneic HSCT recipient or a stem cell or donor lymphocyte infusion donor (not recorded which). It is not recorded whose cells these are; they may come from a transplant donor. The CDR3 loop reads CASSLVPGASYSPLHF. In nucleotides, the CDR3 is TGTGCCAGCAGCTTAGTCCCGGGGGCGAGCTATTCACCCCTCCACTTT.